The 30 T cell receptor beta chains below come from one sample, sequenced in a study of T cells after posttransplantation cyclophosphamide. Here immunoSEQ multiplex PCR was the method, and the copy in TCRdb shows in-frame clones only, minus some. The sample contains about 15,000 clones, none of them singletons. A marrow graft followed busulfan-fludarabine conditioning, with cyclophosphamide on days +3 and +4. Material: PBMCs, obtained 950 to 1,200 days after allogeneic stem cell transplant with posttransplant cyclophosphamide. These receptors all come from a female patient aged 40-50 years who received an allogeneic stem cell transplant from a related donor, was CMV-positive, and had no GVHD. Some T cells may be provided by the graft donor.

A few counts support this clone. Other DNA sequences in this specimen translate into the identical CDR3. The chain has TRBV9 and TRBJ2-7; the D gene is possibly TRBD1 (5 bases). Per the germline V gene, CDR1 is SGDLS and CDR2 is YYNGEE. The CDR3 consists of 15 residues. V lost 6 bases to trimming and J lost 2 bases, with 18 bases between them. This CDR3 is CASIFKQETAYEQYF. The CDR3 bases are TGTGCCAGCATTTTCAAACAGGAGACGGCCTACGAGCAGTACTTC.

This clone came up many times. The chain recombines TRBV7-2 with TRBJ1-3; D uncertain. Germline CDR1 and CDR2: SGHTA and FQGNSA. V was clipped by 3 bases and J by 0 bases, with 6 bases between them. CDR3 length: 14 amino acids. CDR3 nucleotide sequence: TGTGCCAGCAGCTTGGGAGTCTCTGGAAACACCATATATTTT. It specifies CASSLGVSGNTIYF.

This clone was recorded at least ten times. The CDR3 region has the DNA TGTGCCAGCAGCTTAAAGGGGGATGGCACAGATACGCAGTATTTT. Translated: CASSLKGDGTDTQYF. The chain recombines TRBV7-3 with TRBJ2-3; a possible D gene is TRBD1 (6 bases). The CDR3 runs 15 residues. V lost 1 base and J lost 1, with 9 bases in between. Germline V lookup: CDR1 SGHTA, CDR2 FQGTGA.

In this sample, this clone turned up many times. The chain couples TRBV2 to TRBJ2-5, with 8 bases matching TRBD1. The germline V gene encodes CDR1 SNHLY and CDR2 FYNNEI. V shed 6 bases and J 3 bases; nucleotides not matched to a gene: 9. The CDR3 sequence is 15 residues long. The CDR3 nucleotides are TGTGCCAGCAGCCGTACGGACAGGGCTGAAGAGACCCAGTACTTC. Translation gives CASSRTDRAEETQYF.

This clone was recorded at least ten times. This chain uses TRBV27 with TRBJ2-2, with 7 bases matching TRBD1. With V trimmed by 5 bases and J by 1 base, 4 bases remained unmatched. The CDR3 is made up of 15 amino acids. Germline V gene data show CDR1 as MNHEY and CDR2 as SMNVEV (reference sequence). The CDR3 region has the DNA TGTGCCAGCAGTACGGGACAGCTGAACACCGGGGAGCTGTTTTTT. It codes for CASSTGQLNTGELFF.

This clone was observed many times. The chain carries TRBV4-1 and TRBJ1-6, with D perhaps TRBD1 (5 bases). Germline CDR1 reads MGHRA; CDR2 reads YSYEKL. CDR3 size: 14 residues. Trimming took 0 bases from V and 9 from J, leaving 9 bases between them. Here the CDR3 DNA reads TGCGCCAGCAGCCAAGAACAGGTGGCTTCACCCCTCCACTTT. It specifies CASSQEQVASPLHF.

This clone was observed many times. J is TRBJ1-4 and V is TRBV6-6; D is ambiguous. Between the trimmed V and J ends, which lost 2 bases and 10 bases, there was a span of 14 bases. This CDR3 has 14 residues. From germline, CDR1 is MNHNY and CDR2 SVGAGI (reference sequence). CDR3 region: CASSYNVGVGKLFF. The CDR3 coding sequence is TGTGCCAGCAGTTACAACGTCGGGGTCGGAAAACTGTTTTTT.

J is TRBJ1-5 and V is TRBV2; D is uncertain. CDR3 length: 14 amino acids. Germline CDR1 is SNHLY and CDR2 is FYNNEI. V was trimmed by 3 bases and J by 6 bases, leaving 12 bases between them. CDR3 region: CASSDSGRGQPQHF. The CDR3 region has the DNA TGTGCCAGCAGTGATTCTGGGCGGGGTCAGCCCCAGCATTTT.

This clone was seen at least ten times. One end of the junction does not line up with germline, which may come from a read error. J is TRBJ2-5 and V is TRBV7-7; TRBD2 agrees at 11 bases. The V gene's germline CDR1 is SSHAT and CDR2 FNYEAQ (reference sequence). The CDR3 sequence is 15 residues long. The CDR3 reads CASSLGLAAQETQYF. The DNA for the CDR3 is TGTGCTAGCAGCTTGGGACTAGCGGCTCAAGAGACCCAGTACTTC.

By share of the sample, this clone is medium-sized. This sequence joins TRBV2 and TRBJ2-2, with TRBD2 as a possible D gene (6 bases). CDR1 and CDR2 (germline): SNHLY, FYNNEI. The length of the CDR3 is 15 residues. The germline V and J ends were trimmed by 9 bases and 6 bases, with 20 bases remaining between them. CDR3 bases: TGTGCCAGTGAAGTGGTCCGGGAGCCCGCCGGGGAGCTGTTTTTT. Protein: CASEVVREPAGELFF.

This clone was counted ten times or more. The chain combines TRBV7-3 with TRBJ1-5, with 7 bases matching TRBD1. This CDR3 region has 13 residues. The ends lost 5 bases at V and 7 bases at J; junction bases unmatched: 5. The germline gives CDR1 SGHTA, CDR2 FQGTGA. The DNA of the CDR3 is TGTGCCAGCAGCGAGGGGGCAAGACAGCCCCAGCATTTT. Protein sequence: CASSEGARQPQHF.

At least ten counts were recorded for this clone. V gene TRBV28 combines with J gene TRBJ1-1; D remains ambiguous. Trimming left V 6 bases short and J 0 bases short, with 5 bases between. This CDR3 has 12 residues. The germline gives CDR1 MDHEN, CDR2 SYDVKM. The CDR3 DNA is TGTGCCAGCAGGGTAGTGAACACTGAAGCTTTCTTT. Its protein product is CASRVVNTEAFF.

This clone was counted many times. V and J are TRBV5-6 and TRBJ1-1; D call uncertain. V lost 5 bases to trimming and J lost 0 bases, with 11 bases between them. Germline CDR1 is SGHDT and CDR2 is YYEEEE. The CDR3 runs to 14 residues. The CDR3 DNA follows: TGTGCCAGCAGTGTCGGAGCGCTGAACACTGAAGCTTTCTTT. It yields the protein CASSVGALNTEAFF.

The chain is built from TRBV5-1 and TRBJ2-1; the match to TRBD1 covers 8 bases. CDR3 length: 20 residues. Trimming at V came to 0 bases and at J to 5 bases, leaving 19 bases not matched to a gene. Per the germline V gene, CDR1 is SGHRS and CDR2 is YFSETQ. The CDR3 protein is CASSLVPGQAFPVTHNEQFF. Written as DNA, the CDR3 is TGCGCCAGCAGCTTGGTTCCGGGACAGGCTTTTCCAGTTACTCACAATGAGCAGTTCTTC.

There are a few counts of this clone. This sequence joins TRBV4-1 and TRBJ1-1; D ambiguous. Between the trimmed V and J ends, which lost 0 bases and 0 bases, there was a span of 14 bases. Looked up from germline, CDR1 is MGHRA and CDR2 is YSYEKL. The CDR3 consists of 17 residues. The CDR3 is CASSQEPPGGMNTEAFF. The CDR3 DNA reads TGCGCCAGCAGCCAAGAACCCCCGGGAGGGATGAACACTGAAGCTTTCTTT.

This clone was seen ten or more times. The chain is built from TRBV5-4 and TRBJ2-2; 9 bases align to TRBD1. This CDR3 has 17 amino acids. V lost 4 bases to trimming and J lost 5 bases; unmatched junction nucleotides: 12. CDR1 is SGHNT and CDR2 is YYREEE in the germline V gene (reference sequence). The CDR3 DNA is TGTGCCAGCAGCCGCACTGGGACAGGGAGAGTTACCGGGGAGCTGTTTTTT. Its translation is CASSRTGTGRVTGELFF.

This clone has ten or more counts. The gene calls are TRBV29-1 and TRBJ2-2; D is perhaps TRBD1 (6 bases). V gave up 6 bases and J gave up 1 base, with 12 bases separating them. The CDR3 has 14 amino acids. Germline V gene lookup returns CDR1 SQVTM and CDR2 ANQGSEA. CDR3 region: CSVYPTGNTGELFF. CDR3 coding DNA: TGCAGCGTGTATCCGACAGGGAACACCGGGGAGCTGTTTTTT.

This clone has a count of ten or more. The rearrangement links TRBV11-2 to TRBJ1-2; TRBD1 might be the D (5 bases). The CDR3 is made up of 14 amino acids. CDR1 is SGHAT, CDR2 FQNNGV, per germline. With 4 bases removed from V and 4 bases from J, the gap between germline ends came to 13 bases. CDR3 amino acids: CASSYPTGAYGYTF. DNA for the CDR3: TGTGCCAGCAGCTACCCCACAGGAGCCTATGGCTACACCTTC.

This clone was detected many times. The CDR3 nucleotides read TGTGCCAGCATTAGAAGGACAGGGTTGGACACCGGGGAGCTGTTTTTT. This translates into CASIRRTGLDTGELFF. The chain carries TRBV28 and TRBJ2-2, with 8 bases matching TRBD1. CDR1 and CDR2 from the germline V gene are MDHEN and SYDVKM. V lost 7 bases to trimming and J lost 3 bases; unmatched junction nucleotides: 10. The CDR3 length is 16 residues.

This chain joins TRBV5-1 and TRBJ2-2; 7 positions match TRBD1. The CDR3 contains 15 residues. Trimming cost V 4 bases and J 3 bases; bases outside gene matches: 6. Germline V gives CDR1 SGHRS, CDR2 YFSETQ. The CDR3 DNA is TGCGCCAGCAGCATAGGAGACAGGGACACCGGGGAGCTGTTTTTT. Protein: CASSIGDRDTGELFF.

This clone was detected ten times or more. V gene TRBV7-2 combines with J gene TRBJ2-2; 11 positions agree with TRBD2. The V segment lost 7 bases and the J segment 2 bases; nucleotides outside the gene matches: 9. CDR3 length equals 17 residues. CDR1 is SGHTA, CDR2 FQGNSA, per germline. CDR3 loop: CASTLTSGGVNTGELFF. CDR3 coding DNA: TGTGCCAGCACCCTTACTAGCGGGGGAGTAAACACCGGGGAGCTGTTTTTT.

This clone showed up just a few times. V usage is TRBV11-2 and J usage is TRBJ2-7; 8 bases match TRBD1. The CDR3 spans 14 residues. Germline V gene lookup returns CDR1 SGHAT and CDR2 FQNNGV. Trimming removed 5 bases from V and 2 bases from J; junction bases left unmatched: 5. CDR3 in amino acids: CASSPGTGTYEQYF. DNA of the CDR3: TGTGCCAGCAGCCCCGGGACAGGCACCTACGAGCAGTACTTC.

The chain combines TRBV6-1 with TRBJ2-7; a possible D gene is TRBD1 (5 bases). This CDR3 is 13 amino acids long. Germline V gene lookup returns CDR1 MNHNS and CDR2 SASEGT. V lost 6 bases, J lost 5 bases, and 14 bases lay in between. The CDR3: CASRSRGGDEQYF. The CDR3 DNA reads TGTGCCAGCAGGTCAAGGGGTGGGGACGAGCAGTACTTC.

This clone showed up many times. The chain carries TRBV7-9 and TRBJ1-5; perhaps TRBD1 as D (5 bases). Trimming took 1 base from V and 0 from J, leaving 13 bases between them. Germline CDR1 and CDR2: SEHNR and FQNEAQ (reference sequence). CDR3 length: 17 residues. CDR3 DNA: TGTGCCAGCAGCTTAGGGGCAGGGACTTATAGCAATCAGCCCCAGCATTTT. Encoded protein: CASSLGAGTYSNQPQHF.

This chain connects TRBV4-1 to TRBJ2-1, with D perhaps TRBD1 (5 bases). The V and J ends lost 0 bases and 12 bases respectively, with 9 bases between them. Germline CDR1 reads MGHRA; CDR2 reads YSYEKL. This CDR3 region has 12 residues. CDR3 region: CASSQDLQGQFF. CDR3 coding DNA: TGCGCCAGCAGCCAAGATTTGCAGGGGCAGTTCTTC.

This clone showed up many times. The chain recombines TRBV5-1 with TRBJ2-1; 7 bases are a match to TRBD1. The V and J ends lost 3 bases and 6 bases, in that order; junction bases with no gene match: 6. Germline V lookup: CDR1 SGHRS, CDR2 YFSETQ. The CDR3 is 14 amino acids. CDR3 sequence: CASSYQGVANEQFF. CDR3 coding DNA: TGCGCCAGCAGCTATCAGGGGGTAGCCAATGAGCAGTTCTTC. Based on the CDR3 plus reference TRBV5-1 and TRBJ2-1, the full variable domain is KAGVTQTPRYLIKTRGQQVTLSCSPISGHRSVSWYQQTPGQGLQFLFEYFSETQRNKGNFPGRFSGRQFSNSRSEMNVSTLELGDSALYLCASSYQGVANEQFFGPGTRLTVL.

The rearrangement links TRBV27 to TRBJ1-5, with 9 bases matching TRBD1. CDR1 is MNHEY, CDR2 SMNVEV, per germline (reference sequence). J was trimmed by 2 bases and V by 8 bases; bases with no gene match: 7. This CDR3 has 15 residues. The CDR3 DNA follows: TGTGCCAGCGGTTGGACAGGGGTACGCAATCAGCCCCAGCATTTT. Translated: CASGWTGVRNQPQHF.

This clone was picked up many times. The chain has TRBV9 and TRBJ1-3, with D maybe TRBD1 (6 bases). The CDR3 is 16 residues long. Trimming took off 4 bases at V and 0 bases at J, with 14 bases between the two ends. Germline CDR1 SGDLS, CDR2 YYNGEE. The CDR3 is CASSSAGAYSGNTIYF. The CDR3 region has the DNA TGTGCCAGCAGCTCCGCGGGGGCTTACTCTGGAAACACCATATATTTT.

This clone was seen repeatedly, ten times or more. The V gene is TRBV6-5, the J gene TRBJ1-5, with TRBD1 matching 9 bases. CDR1 is MNHEY and CDR2 is SVGAGI in the germline V gene. This CDR3 region has 15 residues. The trim removed 6 bases at V and 4 bases at J, leaving 7 bases unmatched. CDR3 amino acids: CASSSTGGGNQPQHF. As DNA, the CDR3 is TGTGCCAGCAGCTCGACAGGGGGGGGGAATCAGCCCCAGCATTTT.

This clone has at least ten counts. The chain employs TRBV28 and TRBJ2-5; TRBD2 matches 7 bases. Germline values: CDR1 MDHEN, CDR2 SYDVKM. Unmatched junction bases numbered 7, after V lost 3 bases and J lost 3 bases. The CDR3 sequence is 15 residues long. The CDR3 protein is CASSLARREKETQYF. CDR3 DNA sequence: TGTGCCAGCAGTTTGGCTCGGCGGGAGAAAGAGACCCAGTACTTC.